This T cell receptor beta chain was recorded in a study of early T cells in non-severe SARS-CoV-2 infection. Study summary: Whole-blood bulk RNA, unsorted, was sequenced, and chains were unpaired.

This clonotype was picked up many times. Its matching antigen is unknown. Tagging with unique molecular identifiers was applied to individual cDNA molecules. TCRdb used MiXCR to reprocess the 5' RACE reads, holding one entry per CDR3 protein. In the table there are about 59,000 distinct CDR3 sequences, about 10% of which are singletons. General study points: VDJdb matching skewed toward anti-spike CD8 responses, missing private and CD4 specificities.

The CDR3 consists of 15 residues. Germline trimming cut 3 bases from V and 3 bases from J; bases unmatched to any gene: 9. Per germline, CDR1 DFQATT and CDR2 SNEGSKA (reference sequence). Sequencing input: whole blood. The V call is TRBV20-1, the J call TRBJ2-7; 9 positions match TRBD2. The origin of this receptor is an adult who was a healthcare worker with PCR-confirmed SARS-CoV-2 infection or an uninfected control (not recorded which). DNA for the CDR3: TGCAGTGCTAGCCCCCCTAGAGCGGGGGGCTACGAGCAGTACTTC. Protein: CSASPPRAGGYEQYF.